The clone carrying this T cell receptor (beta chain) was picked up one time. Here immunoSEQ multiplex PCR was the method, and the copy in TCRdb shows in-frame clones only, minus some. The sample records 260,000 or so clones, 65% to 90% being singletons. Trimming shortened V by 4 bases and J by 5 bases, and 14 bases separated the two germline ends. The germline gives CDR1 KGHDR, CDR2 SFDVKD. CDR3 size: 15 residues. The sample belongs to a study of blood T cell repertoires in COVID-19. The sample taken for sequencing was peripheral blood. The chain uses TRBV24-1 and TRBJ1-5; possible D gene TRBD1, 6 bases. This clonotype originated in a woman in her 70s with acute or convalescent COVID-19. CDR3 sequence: CATSDPGPGDQPQHF. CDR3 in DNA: TGTGCCACCAGTGACCCCGGGCCAGGGGATCAGCCCCAGCATTTT.